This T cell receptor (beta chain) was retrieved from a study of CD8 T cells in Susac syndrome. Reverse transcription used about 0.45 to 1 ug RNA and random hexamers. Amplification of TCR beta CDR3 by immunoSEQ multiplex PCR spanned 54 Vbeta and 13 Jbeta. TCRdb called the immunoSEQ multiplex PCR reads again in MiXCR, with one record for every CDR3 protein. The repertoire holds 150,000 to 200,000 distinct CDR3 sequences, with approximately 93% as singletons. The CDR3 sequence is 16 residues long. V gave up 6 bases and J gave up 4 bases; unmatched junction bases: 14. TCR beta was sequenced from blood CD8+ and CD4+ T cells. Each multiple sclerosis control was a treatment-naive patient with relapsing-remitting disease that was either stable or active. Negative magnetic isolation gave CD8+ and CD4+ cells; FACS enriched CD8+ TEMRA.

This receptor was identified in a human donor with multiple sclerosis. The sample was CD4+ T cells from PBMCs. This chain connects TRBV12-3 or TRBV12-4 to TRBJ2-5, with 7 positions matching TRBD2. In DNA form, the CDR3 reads TGTGCCAGCAGCAATTTAGCGGGCTCCCTGGGAGAGACCCAGTACTTC. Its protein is CASSNLAGSLGETQYF.